Included here is one TCR beta chain sequence, with context. The entry originates in a study of blood T cell repertoires in COVID-19. TCRdb's copy holds only in-frame clones and misses some; the assay was immunoSEQ multiplex PCR. The sample lists under 150,000 clones, approximately 88% seen once, with more than 1% in the top ten. With V trimmed by 5 bases and J by 4 bases, 10 bases remained unmatched. This CDR3 region has 15 residues. The germline CDR1 and CDR2 sequences are SGHTA and FQGNSA. This clonotype was obtained from a woman between 25 and 40 years old with acute COVID-19. This rearrangement joins TRBV7-2 to TRBJ2-5, with TRBD1 matching 7 bases. Sequencing was done on a sample of PBMCs or T cells enriched from blood (not recorded which). CDR3 in DNA: TGTGCCAGCAGCGATTATGCAGGGGGTGGAGAGACCCAGTACTTC. It specifies CASSDYAGGGETQYF.